The 28 T cell receptor beta chains presented below share a single source sample, sequenced in a study of cytomegalovirus exposure and HLA in healthy donors. In the PCR, 60 Vbeta and 13 Jbeta primers were used. Here immunoSEQ multiplex PCR was the method, and the copy in TCRdb shows in-frame clones only, minus some. The data show 200,000 to 250,000 clones, roughly 84% seen once. The sequencing input was PBMCs. The origin of the receptors is a man aged 45-65 years in good health and CMV-seronegative.

The chain uses TRBV19 and TRBJ2-5; 7 positions match TRBD1. The trim removed 6 bases at V and 2 bases at J, leaving 6 bases unmatched. The CDR3 is 14 residues long. The germline V gene encodes CDR1 LNHDA and CDR2 SQIVND (reference sequence). CDR3 in amino acids: CASSPGTAQETQYF. For the CDR3, the DNA is TGTGCCAGTAGCCCCGGGACAGCACAAGAGACCCAGTACTTC.

This clone was seen once. V is TRBV4-1 and J is TRBJ2-3; 13 bases line up with TRBD2. The ends lost 0 bases at V and 6 bases at J; junction bases unmatched: 9. CDR3 size: 18 residues. CDR1 MGHRA and CDR2 YSYEKL come from the germline V gene. The DNA of the CDR3 is TGCGCCAGCAGCCAAGACCGACTAGCGGGAGGAGATGGGGATACGCAGTATTTT. Translated: CASSQDRLAGGDGDTQYF.

This rearrangement joins TRBV7-6 to TRBJ2-5, with D uncertain. Germline assignment: CDR1 SGHVS and CDR2 FNYEAQ. The CDR3 is 14 residues long. The V gene lost 2 bases and the J gene lost 1 base, with 8 bases spanning the gap. CDR3: CASSLSVIQETQYF. The CDR3 DNA sequence: TGTGCCAGCAGCTTAAGCGTAATCCAAGAGACCCAGTACTTC.

V usage is TRBV9 and J usage is TRBJ2-3; D call uncertain. Germline V gene sequence: CDR1 SGDLS, CDR2 YYNGEE. The CDR3 has 15 residues. V lost 0 bases and J 0 bases, leaving 8 bases between the germline ends. CDR3 sequence: CASSVGARSTDTQYF. In nucleotides, the CDR3 is TGTGCCAGCAGCGTAGGGGCCCGTAGCACAGATACGCAGTATTTT.

This rearrangement joins TRBV28 to TRBJ1-5; D not resolved. The CDR3 totals 17 residues. The V end was cut by 5 bases, the J end by 3 bases, with 20 bases between. Germline CDR1 reads MDHEN; CDR2 reads SYDVKM. As DNA, the CDR3 is TGTGCCAGCAGTCCTCTTCATCAGCGAGTACCCAATCAGCCCCAGCATTTT. It translates to CASSPLHQRVPNQPQHF.

This clone was found once. This chain links TRBV12-5 with TRBJ2-5, with unresolved D. The J call is doubtful: the DNA matches TRBJ2-7 better. The CDR3 runs to 14 residues. The germline V gene has CDR1 LGHNT and CDR2 FRNRAP. CDR3: CASGNNHLEYEQYF. The CDR3 DNA follows: TGTGCTAGTGGTAATAACCACCTAGAGTACGAGCAGTACTTC.

The genes are TRBV18 and TRBJ2-5; 9 bases line up with TRBD2. This CDR3 is 14 amino acids long. Losses at the gene ends were 3 bases for V and 4 bases for J; bases not matched to a gene: 3. The germline CDR1 and CDR2 sequences are KGHSH and LQKENI. CDR3 nucleotides: TGTGCCAGCTCACCTAGCGGGAGAGGAGAGACCCAGTACTTC. Translation gives CASSPSGRGETQYF. The full variable domain, completed using reference TRBV18 and TRBJ2-5, is NAGVMQNPRHLVRRRGQEARLRCSPMKGHSHVYWYRQLPEEGLKFMVYLQKENIIDESGMPKERFSAEFPKEGPSILRIQQVVRGDSAAYFCASSPSGRGETQYFGPGTRLLVL.

This sequence joins TRBV27 and TRBJ1-1, with 8 positions matching TRBD1. Germline V gene lookup returns CDR1 MNHEY and CDR2 SMNVEV (reference sequence). The CDR3 spans 15 residues. Trimming cost V 7 bases and J 4 bases; bases outside gene matches: 11. The DNA for the CDR3 is TGTGCCAGCACCCTTGTCCCGGGGACAGGCACTGAAGCTTTCTTT. This codes for CASTLVPGTGTEAFF.

The genes are TRBV6-6 and TRBJ1-2; 9 nucleotides line up with TRBD1. Trimming took 2 bases from V and 2 from J; bases not matched to a gene: 3. CDR1 and CDR2 from the germline V gene are MNHNY and SVGAGI (reference sequence). This CDR3 contains 15 residues. The CDR3 sequence: CASSYDDRGNYGYTF. The CDR3, as DNA: TGTGCCAGCAGTTACGACGACAGGGGGAACTATGGCTACACCTTC.

This clone was recorded a few times. The chain couples TRBV4-2 to TRBJ2-7, with TRBD2 identical over 8 bases. The CDR3 contains 15 residues. Germline V gives CDR1 LGHNA, CDR2 YNFKEQ. Losses at the gene ends were 5 bases for V and 6 bases for J; bases not matched to a gene: 12. The CDR3 protein is CASSVATGGPFEQYF. DNA for the CDR3: TGTGCCAGCAGCGTGGCAACGGGAGGGCCGTTCGAGCAGTACTTC.

The rearrangement uses TRBV5-4 and TRBJ2-7; 12 bases line up with TRBD2. Per germline, CDR1 SGHNT and CDR2 YYREEE (reference sequence). Trimming took 4 bases from V and 3 from J; bases not matched to a gene: 2. The CDR3 loop spans 14 amino acids. The DNA for the CDR3 is TGTGCCAGCAGCACGGGACTAGCGGGCTACGAGCAGTACTTC. Protein: CASSTGLAGYEQYF.

This clone was observed once. The chain carries TRBV18 and TRBJ2-7; 7 bases fit TRBD1. This CDR3 has 15 residues. Germline V gives CDR1 KGHSH, CDR2 LQKENI. V was clipped by 2 bases and J by 0 bases; unmatched bases: 4. CDR3 protein: CASSPGQVYSYEQYF. CDR3 coding DNA: TGTGCCAGCTCACCAGGACAGGTTTACTCCTACGAGCAGTACTTC. Full variable domain (missing parts from reference TRBV18 and TRBJ2-7): NAGVMQNPRHLVRRRGQEARLRCSPMKGHSHVYWYRQLPEEGLKFMVYLQKENIIDESGMPKERFSAEFPKEGPSILRIQQVVRGDSAAYFCASSPGQVYSYEQYFGPGTRLTVT.

CDR3 bases: TGTGCCAGCAGTCAACAGACAGGGGGATACTATGGCTACACCTTC. Its protein is CASSQQTGGYYGYTF. This chain connects TRBV28 to TRBJ1-2; 9 positions match TRBD1. The trim removed 5 bases at V and 3 bases at J, leaving 7 bases unmatched. This CDR3 has 15 amino acids. Looked up from germline, CDR1 is MDHEN and CDR2 is SYDVKM.

This rearrangement joins TRBV14 to TRBJ1-5; maybe TRBD1 (5 bases). The CDR3 length is 14 residues. V gave up 5 bases and J gave up 5 bases, with 13 bases separating them. From germline, CDR1 is SGHDN and CDR2 FVKESK. The CDR3 DNA is TGTGCCAGCAGCATGGGGGGAGTCGATCAGCCCCAGCATTTT. It is translated as CASSMGGVDQPQHF. Using reference TRBV14 and TRBJ1-5 for the parts outside the CDR3, the full variable domain is EAGVTQFPSHSVIEKGQTVTLRCDPISGHDNLYWYRRVMGKEIKFLLHFVKESKQDESGMPNNRFLAERTGGTYSTLKVQPAELEDSGVYFCASSMGGVDQPQHFGDGTRLSIL.

The chain combines TRBV29-1 with TRBJ2-1, with a possible D match to TRBD1 (6 bases). Germline values: CDR1 SQVTM, CDR2 ANQGSEA. Trimming removed 7 bases at V and 9 bases at J, with 16 bases between. This CDR3 is built from 12 residues. In DNA form, the CDR3 reads TGCAGCGCCCCGAAGGGGGAGAGTGAGCAGTTCTTC. It translates to CSAPKGESEQFF.

The chain is built from TRBV6-1 and TRBJ1-4, with 10 bases matching TRBD1. After removal of 3 bases from V and 7 bases from J, the junction contained 14 bases not matched to a gene. The V gene's germline CDR1 is MNHNS and CDR2 SASEGT. The CDR3 has 18 amino acids. The CDR3 loop reads CASSDLRDRGQSSEKLFF. Written as DNA, the CDR3 is TGTGCCAGCAGTGATCTTCGTGACAGGGGGCAGAGTAGTGAAAAACTGTTTTTT.

The rearrangement links TRBV2 to TRBJ1-1; D is ambiguous. Trimming took off 7 bases at V and 2 bases at J, with 11 bases between the two ends. Germline values: CDR1 SNHLY, CDR2 FYNNEI. The CDR3 runs to 13 residues. CDR3 nucleotide sequence: TGTGCCAGCAAACGCCAACTCAACACTGAAGCTTTCTTT. It is translated as CASKRQLNTEAFF.

The V call is TRBV7-9, the J call TRBJ2-3; D is unresolved. Trimming shortened V by 5 bases and J by 5 bases, and 8 bases separated the two germline ends. The CDR3 sequence is 12 residues long. The germline V gene has CDR1 SEHNR and CDR2 FQNEAQ (reference sequence). The CDR3 protein is CASSRAKDTQYF. The DNA for the CDR3 is TGTGCCAGCAGCCGAGCTAAAGATACGCAGTATTTT.

V and J are TRBV6-5 and TRBJ1-1; tentative D call: TRBD1 (6 bases). This CDR3 comprises 15 residues. V was cut by 5 bases and J by 11 bases, with 24 bases left in between. Germline-derived CDR1 and CDR2 are MNHEY and SVGAGI. The CDR3 DNA reads as TGTGCCAGCAGTCCCCTGGGACAACAAAAGCAGGTGGCTTTCTTT. It yields the protein CASSPLGQQKQVAFF.

This chain links TRBV9 with TRBJ2-3, with 7 bases identical to TRBD2. Looked up from germline, CDR1 is SGDLS and CDR2 is YYNGEE. This CDR3 is built from 14 residues. Unmatched junction bases numbered 5, after V lost 3 bases and J lost 4 bases. CDR3 DNA: TGTGCCAGCAGCGCGGGGGGAGGACCAGATACGCAGTATTTT. Protein: CASSAGGGPDTQYF. The variable domain in full, completed from reference TRBV9 and TRBJ2-3, reads DSGVTQTPKHLITATGQRVTLRCSPRSGDLSVYWYQQSLDQGLQFLIQYYNGEERAKGNILERFSAQQFPDLHSELNLSSLELGDSALYFCASSAGGGPDTQYFGPGTRLTVL.

The rearrangement links TRBV12-2 to TRBJ2-3; the table's TRBD1 call for D was not verified on the DNA. TRBV12-2 is a known pseudogene. CDR3 size: 16 residues. The CDR3: CASRLGDSPSTDTQYF. The CDR3 DNA is TGTGCAAGTCGCTTAGGGGACAGTCCTAGCACAGATACGCAGTATTTT.

This chain joins TRBV29-1 and TRBJ1-1, with D perhaps TRBD1 (5 bases). The CDR3 is made up of 13 amino acids. V shed 6 bases and J shed 1 base, with 12 bases lying between them. Germline CDR1 is SQVTM and CDR2 is ANQGSEA. This chain's CDR3 is CSVENGGNTEAFF. CDR3 coding DNA: TGCAGCGTAGAGAACGGGGGGAACACTGAAGCTTTCTTT.

The CDR3 reads CASSPRQGSREETQYF. The CDR3 region has the DNA TGCGCCAGCAGCCCCCGACAGGGCTCTCGGGAGGAGACCCAGTACTTC. This chain links TRBV5-1 with TRBJ2-5; tentatively, D is TRBD1 (7 bases). There are 16 residues in the CDR3. With 4 bases removed from V and 5 bases from J, the gap between germline ends came to 21 bases. Germline CDR1 and CDR2: SGHRS and YFSETQ.

This rearrangement joins TRBV7-3 to TRBJ1-1; D may be TRBD1 (6 bases). With 5 bases removed from V and 3 bases from J, the gap between germline ends came to 16 bases. Germline CDR1 is SGHTA and CDR2 is FQGTGA. The CDR3 contains 15 residues. The CDR3 DNA reads TGTGCCAGCAGCCGTCTTCAGGGGTCGTACACTGAAGCTTTCTTT. Translation gives CASSRLQGSYTEAFF.

The chain carries TRBV7-2 and TRBJ2-3; TRBD1 matches 10 bases. The junction had 7 bases not matched to a gene; V was cut back by 6 bases and J by 7 bases. The CDR3 is 14 amino acids. Germline CDR1 SGHTA, CDR2 FQGNSA. The CDR3 bases are TGTGCCAGCAGGACGGGACAGGGGCCATATACGCAGTATTTT. This translates into CASRTGQGPYTQYF.

J is TRBJ1-2 and V is TRBV29-1; D may be TRBD1 (5 bases). The V gene's germline CDR1 is SQVTM and CDR2 ANQGSEA. V lost 1 base and J 4 bases, leaving 13 bases between the germline ends. The CDR3 contains 14 residues. CDR3 region: CSVEAEGTSYGYTF. DNA of the CDR3: TGCAGCGTTGAAGCAGAGGGGACTTCCTATGGCTACACCTTC.

The table lists this clone with a few counts. The chain employs TRBV5-4 and TRBJ2-3, with D unresolved. Trimming removed 0 bases from V and 2 bases from J, with 7 bases in between. The length of the CDR3 is 14 residues. Germline CDR1 SGHNT, CDR2 YYREEE (reference sequence). CDR3 amino acids: CASSLVVATDTQYF. The CDR3 nucleotides read TGTGCCAGCAGCTTGGTAGTAGCCACAGATACGCAGTATTTT.

J is TRBJ2-7 and V is TRBV7-9; TRBD1 matches at 7 bases. V was pared by 2 bases and J by 0 bases, with 7 bases of the junction left unmatched. CDR1 is SEHNR and CDR2 is FQNEAQ in the germline V gene (reference sequence). The CDR3 is 16 amino acids. The CDR3 nucleotides read TGTGCCAGCAGCTTACGGACAGGCATACCCTCCTACGAGCAGTACTTC. Its translation is CASSLRTGIPSYEQYF.